The 20 T cell receptor beta chains reported below all come from one sample, sequenced in a study of blood T cell repertoires in COVID-19. The repertoire was sequenced with immunoSEQ multiplex PCR; TCRdb's copy has only in-frame clones and lacks some. Among roughly 130,000 clones listed, 80% were seen once. The sequenced sample consisted of peripheral blood. The origin of the receptors is a man aged 55-75 years with active or convalescent COVID-19.

The table lists this clone with a count of one. The chain joins TRBV27 to TRBJ1-6; D is perhaps TRBD1 (5 bases). The CDR3 runs to 14 residues. V gave up 3 bases and J gave up 8 bases, with 11 bases separating them. The germline CDR1 and CDR2 sequences are MNHEY and SMNVEV (reference sequence). The DNA of the CDR3 is TGTGCCAGCAGTTTTCGGAGGGGAGATTCACCCCTCCACTTT. This sequence encodes CASSFRRGDSPLHF.

The chain employs TRBV2 and TRBJ2-1; 8 positions match TRBD2. CDR1 is SNHLY, CDR2 FYNNEI, per germline. Trimming at V came to 4 bases and at J to 3 bases, leaving 5 bases not matched to a gene. This CDR3 spans 15 amino acids. The CDR3 loop reads CASSARSGGYNEQFF. The CDR3, as DNA: TGTGCCAGCAGTGCCCGAAGCGGGGGCTACAATGAGCAGTTCTTC. Using reference TRBV2 and TRBJ2-1 for the parts outside the CDR3, the full variable domain is EPEVTQTPSHQVTQMGQEVILRCVPISNHLYFYWYRQILGQKVEFLVSFYNNEISEKSEIFDDQFSVERPDGSNFTLKIRSTKLEDSAMYFCASSARSGGYNEQFFGPGTRLTVL.

This chain connects TRBV5-4 to TRBJ2-1; TRBD2 matches 11 bases. The CDR3 contains 15 residues. The germline gives CDR1 SGHNT, CDR2 YYREEE (reference sequence). V lost 0 bases to trimming and J lost 6 bases; unmatched junction nucleotides: 2. The DNA for the CDR3 is TGTGCCAGCAGCTTGGATCTAGCGGGAGGCAATGAGCAGTTCTTC. Translating it yields CASSLDLAGGNEQFF.

The V call is TRBV6-2 or TRBV6-3, the J call TRBJ2-1; 7 bases align to TRBD2. The CDR3 runs to 14 residues. Germline assignment: CDR1 MNHEY and CDR2 SVGEGT. V gave up 0 bases and J gave up 7 bases; unmatched junction bases: 3. CDR3 residues: CASSYSGGRNEQFF. CDR3 in DNA: TGTGCCAGCAGTTACTCGGGAGGGAGAAATGAGCAGTTCTTC.

CDR3 in amino acids: CASSSLIDGRGETQYF. The CDR3 DNA reads TGCGCCAGCAGCTCCCTGATAGACGGGAGAGGAGAGACCCAGTACTTC. V is TRBV5-1 and J is TRBJ2-5; a weak D match, TRBD2 (6 bases). The V gene's germline CDR1 is SGHRS and CDR2 YFSETQ. The CDR3 has 16 amino acids. Between the trimmed V and J ends, which lost 3 bases and 4 bases, there was a span of 19 bases. The full variable domain, with the rest looked up from reference TRBV5-1 and TRBJ2-5, is KAGVTQTPRYLIKTRGQQVTLSCSPISGHRSVSWYQQTPGQGLQFLFEYFSETQRNKGNFPGRFSGRQFSNSRSEMNVSTLELGDSALYLCASSSLIDGRGETQYFGPGTRLLVL.

This chain links TRBV10-3 with TRBJ2-3; TRBD2 agrees at 10 bases. Per germline, CDR1 ENHRY and CDR2 SYGVKD. CDR3 length: 17 amino acids. Trimming cost V 5 bases and J 0 bases; bases outside gene matches: 8. CDR3 region: CAISSSGSPTSTDTQYF. CDR3 sequence (DNA): TGTGCCATCAGTTCTAGCGGGAGTCCTACTAGCACAGATACGCAGTATTTT.

In nucleotides, the CDR3 is TGTGCCAGCAGCTTGGCGGTTGGAACCTACAATGAGCAGTTCTTC. It translates to CASSLAVGTYNEQFF. J is TRBJ2-1 and V is TRBV7-7; no clear D. The CDR3 has 15 amino acids. The germline gives CDR1 SSHAT, CDR2 FNYEAQ (reference sequence). The V gene lost 3 bases and the J gene lost 2 bases, with 11 bases spanning the gap.

This chain links TRBV7-3 with TRBJ2-5; a possible D gene is TRBD2 (5 bases). V lost 5 bases, J lost 7 bases, and 11 bases lay in between. Germline CDR1 and CDR2: SGHTA and FQGTGA. This CDR3 comprises 12 residues. CDR3 bases: TGTGCCAGCAGCACCGTAGGAGGGACCCAGTACTTC. Protein sequence: CASSTVGGTQYF.

The rearrangement links TRBV12-2 to TRBJ1-1; TRBD1, the table's D call, was not compared with the DNA. TRBV12-2 counts as a pseudogene. This CDR3 has 17 amino acids. The CDR3, as DNA: TGTGCAAGTCGCAATACACAGGGGGCAGGATCGAACACTGAAGCTTTCTTT. It yields the protein CASRNTQGAGSNTEAFF.

This rearrangement joins TRBV19 to TRBJ2-5; D perhaps matches TRBD1 (7 bases). Trimming took 10 bases from V and 5 from J, leaving 20 bases between them. This CDR3 spans 14 amino acids. The germline gives CDR1 LNHDA, CDR2 SQIVND (reference sequence). The CDR3 DNA is TGTGCCACCGAGGACAGGTTCGGAGGGGAGACCCAGTACTTC. Its translation: CATEDRFGGETQYF. The full variable domain, its missing parts supplied by reference TRBV19 and TRBJ2-5, is DGGITQSPKYLFRKEGQNVTLSCEQNLNHDAMYWYRQDPGQGLRLIYYSQIVNDFQKGDIAEGYSVSREKKESFPLTVTSAQKNPTAFYLCATEDRFGGETQYFGPGTRLLVL.

The CDR3 DNA reads TGTGCCAGCAGCTTAGCGGGGCCCGGGGATACGCAGTATTTT. Its protein is CASSLAGPGDTQYF. The J gene is TRBJ2-3, the V gene TRBV7-3; D is perhaps TRBD2 (6 bases). CDR3 size: 14 residues. Looked up from germline, CDR1 is SGHTA and CDR2 is FQGTGA. V dropped 2 bases and J dropped 6 bases, with 12 bases sitting between them.

The chain has TRBV6-5 and TRBJ2-5; TRBD1 might be the D (6 bases). Trimming cost V 8 bases and J 4 bases, with 8 bases left between them. The CDR3 loop spans 11 amino acids. Germline V gives CDR1 MNHEY, CDR2 SVGAGI. CDR3 bases: TGTGCCAGCCGGGACATAGAGACCCAGTACTTC. Protein sequence: CASRDIETQYF.

This sequence joins TRBV13 and TRBJ2-3, with TRBD2 as a possible D gene (5 bases). The CDR3 sequence is 13 residues long. Trimming removed 9 bases at V and 6 bases at J, with 16 bases between. Looked up from germline, CDR1 is PRHDT and CDR2 is FYEKMQ (reference sequence). CDR3 sequence reads: CASDHSSSDTQYF. CDR3 in DNA: TGTGCCAGTGACCACTCGTCTAGCGATACGCAGTATTTT.

The CDR3 sequence: CASSLTGGGADTQYF. Here the CDR3 DNA reads TGTGCCAGCAGCTTAACCGGAGGGGGCGCAGATACGCAGTATTTT. The V gene is TRBV7-2, the J gene TRBJ2-3; D possibly corresponds to TRBD1 (7 bases). Trimming removed 2 bases at V and 4 bases at J, with 13 bases between. The CDR3 is 15 amino acids. In germline, CDR1 is SGHTA, CDR2 FQGNSA.

The J gene is TRBJ2-1, the V gene TRBV18; TRBD2 aligns across 11 bases. J lost 1 base, V lost 3 bases, and 5 bases had no gene match. The germline V gene encodes CDR1 KGHSH and CDR2 LQKENI. This CDR3 is built from 17 residues. In nucleotides, the CDR3 is TGTGCCAGCTCACCTTTAGCGGGAGGGATATCCTACAATGAGCAGTTCTTC. Its translation is CASSPLAGGISYNEQFF.

The gene calls are TRBV12-2 and TRBJ2-7; TRBD2 is taken as the D call from the table, unchecked against the DNA. TRBV12-2 is termed a pseudogene. The CDR3 contains 16 residues. In nucleotides, the CDR3 is TGTGCAAGTCGTCATGGACTAGCGGGAGTCTCCTACGAGCAGTACTTC. Amino acids: CASRHGLAGVSYEQYF.

V gene TRBV5-3 combines with J gene TRBJ2-3; perhaps TRBD1 as D (6 bases). TRBV5-3 is filed as an ORF, its function uncertain. The V and J ends lost 0 bases and 2 bases respectively, with 10 bases between them. The length of the CDR3 is 15 residues. CDR3 nucleotides: TGTGCCAGAAGCTTGGTTTACAGGGACACAGATACGCAGTATTTT. This sequence encodes CARSLVYRDTDTQYF.

The table lists this clone with a count of one. This rearrangement joins TRBV19 to TRBJ2-5, with TRBD1 identical over 8 bases. This CDR3 contains 16 residues. V trimming: 4 bases; J trimming: 4 bases; junction bases outside the gene matches: 11. Germline CDR1 is LNHDA and CDR2 is SQIVND (reference sequence). Here the CDR3 DNA reads TGTGCCAGTAGTACACGGGGACAGGCGTCGGGAGAGACCCAGTACTTC. It specifies CASSTRGQASGETQYF.

V usage is TRBV10-3 and J usage is TRBJ1-1, with unresolved D. The CDR3 length is 11 residues. Germline V lookup: CDR1 ENHRY, CDR2 SYGVKD. V lost 3 bases and J lost 5, with 4 bases in between. The CDR3 protein is CAISDVTEAFF. As DNA, the CDR3 is TGTGCCATCAGTGACGTAACTGAAGCTTTCTTT.

The rearrangement joins TRBV11-3 to TRBJ2-2; D is possibly TRBD1 (5 bases). The length of the CDR3 is 12 residues. From germline, CDR1 is SGHNT and CDR2 YENEEA. V was trimmed by 5 bases and J by 8 bases, leaving 9 bases between them. CDR3 coding DNA: TGTGCCAGCAGCCAGGGCACGGGGGAGCTGTTTTTT. Translated: CASSQGTGELFF.